These 23 T cell receptor beta chains originate from one sample sequenced in a study of cytomegalovirus exposure and HLA in healthy donors. The PCR employed 60 Vbeta primers together with 13 Jbeta primers. Sequencing used immunoSEQ multiplex PCR; TCRdb keeps in-frame clones, though not all of them. The sample contains 100,000 to 150,000 clones, approximately 80% of which appear only once. The sample taken for sequencing was PBMCs. The receptors shown here come from a man between 18 and 29 years old in good health and CMV-seropositive.

The chain employs TRBV7-2 and TRBJ2-5; 9 nucleotides align to TRBD2. With 5 bases clipped from V and 4 bases from J, the junction kept 14 bases outside the gene matches. This CDR3 has 17 residues. Germline V gives CDR1 SGHTA, CDR2 FQGNSA. CDR3 protein: CASSTFLRGGAPETQYF. As DNA, the CDR3 is TGTGCCAGCAGCACATTTCTGCGCGGGGGGGCCCCAGAGACCCAGTACTTC.

The rearrangement links TRBV5-4 to TRBJ2-7, with D unclear. V was pared by 3 bases and J by 4 bases, with 11 bases between. This CDR3 comprises 13 residues. CDR1 and CDR2 (germline): SGHNT, YYREEE (reference sequence). CDR3 residues: CASSSSPEYEQYF. Here the CDR3 DNA reads TGTGCCAGCAGCTCCTCCCCCGAGTACGAGCAGTACTTC.

The chain uses TRBV5-1 and TRBJ2-5; TRBD2 matches at 11 bases. Germline V CDR1 and CDR2: SGHRS, YFSETQ. Trimming removed 4 bases from V and 1 base from J; junction bases left unmatched: 6. The CDR3 length is 16 residues. The CDR3 DNA is TGCGCCAGCAGCGCGGGACTAGCGGTGCTCCAAGAGACCCAGTACTTC. This translates into CASSAGLAVLQETQYF.

This sequence joins TRBV6-1 and TRBJ2-7; D is possibly TRBD1 (5 bases). V dropped 3 bases and J dropped 0 bases, with 6 bases sitting between them. The CDR3 is 13 amino acids. Germline CDR1 is MNHNS and CDR2 is SASEGT. CDR3 nucleotides: TGTGCCAGCAGTGAGACAGCCTCCTACGAGCAGTACTTC. Protein sequence: CASSETASYEQYF.

The chain has TRBV5-4 and TRBJ1-2, with TRBD1 matching over 10 bases. CDR3 size: 15 residues. CDR1 SGHNT and CDR2 YYREEE come from the germline V gene (reference sequence). Trimming removed 5 bases from V and 9 bases from J; junction bases left unmatched: 13. CDR3 sequence (DNA): TGTGCCAGCAGTCCAACCCCGGGACAGGGGATCAGCTACACCTTC. This sequence encodes CASSPTPGQGISYTF.

The V call is TRBV6-5, the J call TRBJ1-2, with TRBD1 matching over 9 bases. This CDR3 is 15 amino acids long. V trimming: 6 bases; J trimming: 4 bases; junction bases outside the gene matches: 9. The germline gives CDR1 MNHEY, CDR2 SVGAGI. CDR3 protein: CASRPAPDRGYGYTF. In DNA, the CDR3 is TGTGCCAGCAGACCCGCCCCGGACAGGGGCTATGGCTACACCTTC.

This clone has a handful of counts. CDR3 DNA: TGTGCCTGGAGTACAGGGGTTGGCACTAATGAAAAACTGTTTTTT. This translates into CAWSTGVGTNEKLFF. The chain combines TRBV30 with TRBJ1-4; TRBD1 matches 7 bases. Looked up from germline, CDR1 is GTSNPN and CDR2 is SVGIG (reference sequence). V was clipped by 2 bases and J by 2 bases; unmatched bases: 5. The CDR3 extends over 15 amino acids.

This chain joins TRBV30 and TRBJ2-2; 12 positions agree with TRBD2. The ends lost 3 bases at V and 1 base at J; junction bases unmatched: 0. The CDR3 totals 15 residues. Germline V lookup: CDR1 GTSNPN, CDR2 SVGIG (reference sequence). CDR3 in amino acids: CAWRTSGGNTGELFF. CDR3 in DNA: TGTGCCTGGAGGACTAGCGGGGGGAACACCGGGGAGCTGTTTTTT.

The CDR3 bases are TGTGCCAGCAGTTCCCAGGGGGTGAACACTGAAGCTTTCTTT. Translated: CASSSQGVNTEAFF. The rearrangement uses TRBV6-6 and TRBJ1-1; 7 nucleotides line up with TRBD1. The CDR3 runs 14 residues. Germline CDR1 reads MNHNY; CDR2 reads SVGAGI (reference sequence). J gave up 0 bases and V 4 bases, and 2 bases lay outside the gene matches.

V gene TRBV19 combines with J gene TRBJ1-2; D gene ambiguous. This CDR3 region has 15 residues. The V gene lost 1 base and the J gene lost 5 bases, with 14 bases spanning the gap. Germline-derived CDR1 and CDR2 are LNHDA and SQIVND (reference sequence). In DNA, the CDR3 is TGTGCCAGTAGTATAGTGAGTGCTCCGGGTTATGGCTACACCTTC. It yields the protein CASSIVSAPGYGYTF.

The chain recombines TRBV25-1 with TRBJ2-5; D may be TRBD1 (6 bases). V was shortened by 3 bases and J by 3 bases, with 11 bases between the two germline ends. This CDR3 is 14 amino acids long. Germline assignment: CDR1 MGHDK and CDR2 SYGVNS. CDR3 DNA sequence: TGTGCCAGCAGTGACGGACAGAGAGAAGAGACCCAGTACTTC. Protein: CASSDGQREETQYF.

V usage is TRBV6-5 and J usage is TRBJ2-7; TRBD2 matches at 7 bases. CDR3 length: 12 residues. After removal of 6 bases from V and 9 bases from J, the junction contained 8 bases not matched to a gene. Per the germline V gene, CDR1 is MNHEY and CDR2 is SVGAGI. The CDR3 here is CASSPGSSGQYF. The DNA for the CDR3 is TGTGCCAGCAGCCCCGGGTCTAGCGGGCAGTACTTC.

The chain joins TRBV6-6 to TRBJ1-5; no clear D gene. Germline CDR1 is MNHNY and CDR2 is SVGAGI (reference sequence). The CDR3 length is 13 residues. V was shortened by 6 bases and J by 11 bases, with 17 bases between the two germline ends. For the CDR3, the DNA is TGTGCCAGCAGGCAAACTGACACCATGGCCCAGCATTTT. This sequence encodes CASRQTDTMAQHF.

The chain combines TRBV29-1 with TRBJ2-1; 8 bases map to TRBD1. The CDR3 sequence is 15 residues long. Germline CDR1 reads SQVTM; CDR2 reads ANQGSEA. V shed 2 bases and J 7 bases; nucleotides not matched to a gene: 10. The CDR3 protein is CSVERNDRGRNEQFF. The CDR3 DNA sequence: TGCAGCGTTGAAAGGAACGACAGGGGTAGGAATGAGCAGTTCTTC.

This rearrangement joins TRBV18 to TRBJ1-1; no clear D gene. Per germline, CDR1 KGHSH and CDR2 LQKENI. This CDR3 spans 14 amino acids. Deletions cut 6 bases from V and 2 bases from J, with 13 bases between. CDR3 region: CASSQYQENTEAFF. The DNA of the CDR3 is TGTGCCAGCTCTCAGTATCAGGAAAACACTGAAGCTTTCTTT.

The CDR3 nucleotides are TGTGCCAGCAGCTCGGGACAGGGGAGAACTGAAGCTTTCTTT. Its translation: CASSSGQGRTEAFF. The chain has TRBV13 and TRBJ1-1, with TRBD1 identical over 10 bases. The germline gives CDR1 PRHDT, CDR2 FYEKMQ (reference sequence). The CDR3 sequence is 14 residues long. J lost 5 bases, V lost 4 bases, and 4 bases had no gene match.

The rearrangement joins TRBV7-6 to TRBJ2-7; TRBD1 matches at 9 bases. V trimming: 1 base; J trimming: 5 bases; junction bases outside the gene matches: 3. Looked up from germline, CDR1 is SGHVS and CDR2 is FNYEAQ. This CDR3 is built from 14 residues. The DNA of the CDR3 is TGTGCCAGCAGCTTAGAGACAGGGGGTCACGAGCAGTACTTC. It codes for CASSLETGGHEQYF.

Remarks on this clone: Additional DNA sequences in this sample encode the identical CDR3. The rearrangement joins TRBV28 to TRBJ1-1; D may be TRBD1 (5 bases). The germline gives CDR1 MDHEN, CDR2 SYDVKM. The germline V and J ends were trimmed by 3 bases and 1 base, with 6 bases remaining between them. The CDR3 runs 13 residues. The DNA for the CDR3 is TGTGCCAGCAGTTTCCAGGGGAACACTGAAGCTTTCTTT. This sequence encodes CASSFQGNTEAFF.

This rearrangement joins TRBV6-5 to TRBJ1-2; 10 nucleotides match TRBD1. This CDR3 is 14 amino acids long. CDR1 is MNHEY, CDR2 SVGAGI, per germline. Losses at the gene ends were 6 bases for V and 4 bases for J; bases not matched to a gene: 5. The CDR3 loop is CASRGQGTVYGYTF. Written as DNA, the CDR3 is TGTGCCAGCAGGGGACAGGGGACCGTCTATGGCTACACCTTC.

The V and J genes are TRBV27 and TRBJ2-7; maybe TRBD2 (6 bases). Per germline, CDR1 MNHEY and CDR2 SMNVEV (reference sequence). Trimming shortened V by 4 bases and J by 4 bases, and 26 bases separated the two germline ends. This CDR3 has 18 residues. The CDR3: CASSSLLTGLGAGYEQYF. The CDR3 coding sequence is TGTGCCAGCAGTTCCCTCCTTACAGGTTTGGGTGCGGGATACGAGCAGTACTTC.

This chain uses TRBV7-6 with TRBJ1-6; 10 bases align to TRBD1. Germline CDR1 SGHVS, CDR2 FNYEAQ. This CDR3 has 15 amino acids. The V gene end was trimmed by 3 bases and the J gene end by 10 bases; junction bases not matched to a gene: 6. CDR3 in amino acids: CASSFTGTGESPLHF. The CDR3 DNA sequence: TGTGCCAGCAGCTTTACCGGGACAGGGGAGTCACCCCTCCACTTT.

The rearrangement uses TRBV15 and TRBJ1-2, with D perhaps matching TRBD1 (5 bases). This CDR3 region has 16 residues. Germline V gene lookup returns CDR1 LNHNV and CDR2 YYDKDF (reference sequence). Trimming removed 3 bases at V and 5 bases at J, with 19 bases between. The CDR3: CATSRLTRDLGYGYTF. CDR3 bases: TGTGCCACCAGCAGGCTCACCAGGGACTTGGGGTATGGCTACACCTTC.

The chain is built from TRBV13 and TRBJ2-5; D unclear. With the DNA end fitting TRBJ2-7 better, the J assignment may be wrong. This CDR3 comprises 12 residues. The germline V gene has CDR1 PRHDT and CDR2 FYEKMQ (reference sequence). This CDR3 is CASSSISYEQYF. The CDR3 nucleotides are TGTGCCAGCAGCTCAATTTCTTACGAGCAGTACTTC.